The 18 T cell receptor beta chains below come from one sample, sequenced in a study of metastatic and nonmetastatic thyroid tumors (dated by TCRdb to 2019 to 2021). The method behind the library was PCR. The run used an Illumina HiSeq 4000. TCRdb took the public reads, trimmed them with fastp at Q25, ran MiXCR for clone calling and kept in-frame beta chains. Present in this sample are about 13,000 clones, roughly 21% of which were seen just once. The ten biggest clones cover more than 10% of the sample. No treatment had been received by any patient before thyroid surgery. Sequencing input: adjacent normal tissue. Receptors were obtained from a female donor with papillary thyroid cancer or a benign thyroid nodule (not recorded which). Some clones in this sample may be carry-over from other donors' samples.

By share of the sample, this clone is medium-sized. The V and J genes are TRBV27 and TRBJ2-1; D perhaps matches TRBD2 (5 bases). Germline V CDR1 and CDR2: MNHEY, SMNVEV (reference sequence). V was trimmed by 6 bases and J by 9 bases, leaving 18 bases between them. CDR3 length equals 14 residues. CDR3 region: CASSFLSGITEQFF. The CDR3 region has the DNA TGTGCCAGCAGCTTTCTTTCCGGGATCACTGAGCAGTTCTTC.

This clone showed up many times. CDR3: CSASSGAYGNQPQHF. In DNA form, the CDR3 reads TGCAGTGCTAGCTCGGGGGCGTATGGCAATCAGCCCCAGCATTTT. The V call is TRBV20-1, the J call TRBJ1-5, with TRBD1 as a possible D gene (6 bases). The V end was cut by 3 bases, the J end by 2 bases, with 14 bases between. This CDR3 is 15 amino acids long. Germline lookup yields CDR1 DFQATT and CDR2 SNEGSKA (reference sequence).

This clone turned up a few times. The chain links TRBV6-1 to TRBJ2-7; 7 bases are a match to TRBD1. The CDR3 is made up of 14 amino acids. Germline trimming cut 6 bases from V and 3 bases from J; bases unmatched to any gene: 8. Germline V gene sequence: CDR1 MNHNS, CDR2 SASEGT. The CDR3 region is CASSRRQGYYEQYF. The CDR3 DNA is TGTGCCAGCAGCCGTAGACAGGGCTACTACGAGCAGTACTTC.

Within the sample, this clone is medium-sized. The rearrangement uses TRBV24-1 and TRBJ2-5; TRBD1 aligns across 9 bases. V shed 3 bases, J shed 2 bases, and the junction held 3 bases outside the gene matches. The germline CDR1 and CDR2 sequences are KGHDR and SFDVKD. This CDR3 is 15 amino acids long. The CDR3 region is CATSDIGQGQETQYF. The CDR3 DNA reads TGTGCCACCAGTGATATCGGACAGGGGCAAGAGACCCAGTACTTC.

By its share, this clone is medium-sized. CDR3 protein: CASSLPTGGAGYNEQFF. The CDR3 region has the DNA TGTGCCAGCAGTTTACCGACAGGGGGCGCTGGCTACAATGAGCAGTTCTTC. The chain joins TRBV27 to TRBJ2-1; 10 bases map to TRBD1. The length of the CDR3 is 17 residues. Germline trimming cut 2 bases from V and 3 bases from J; bases unmatched to any gene: 7. The germline V gene has CDR1 MNHEY and CDR2 SMNVEV (reference sequence).

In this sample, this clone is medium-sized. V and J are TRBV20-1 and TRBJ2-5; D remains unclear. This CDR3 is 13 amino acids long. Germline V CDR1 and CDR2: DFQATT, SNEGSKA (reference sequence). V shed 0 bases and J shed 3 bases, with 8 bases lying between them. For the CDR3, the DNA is TGCAGTGCTAGAGAAGACTTCAAAGAGACCCAGTACTTC. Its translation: CSAREDFKETQYF.

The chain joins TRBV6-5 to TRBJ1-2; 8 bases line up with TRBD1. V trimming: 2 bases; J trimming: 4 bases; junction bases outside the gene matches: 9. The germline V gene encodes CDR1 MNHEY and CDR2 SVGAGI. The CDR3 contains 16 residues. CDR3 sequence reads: CASSYRRDRPPYGYTF. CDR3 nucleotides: TGTGCCAGCAGTTACCGGAGGGACAGGCCGCCCTATGGCTACACCTTC.

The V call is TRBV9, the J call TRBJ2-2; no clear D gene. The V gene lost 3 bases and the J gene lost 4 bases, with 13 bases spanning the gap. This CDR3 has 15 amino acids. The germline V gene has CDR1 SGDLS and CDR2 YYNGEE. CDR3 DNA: TGTGCCAGCAGCGCGCTCGATCCCTCCACCGGGGAGCTGTTTTTT. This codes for CASSALDPSTGELFF.

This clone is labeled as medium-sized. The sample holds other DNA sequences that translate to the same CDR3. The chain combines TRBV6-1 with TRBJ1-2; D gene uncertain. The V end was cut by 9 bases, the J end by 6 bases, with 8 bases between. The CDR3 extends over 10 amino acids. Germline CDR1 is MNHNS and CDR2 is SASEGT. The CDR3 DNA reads TGTGCCAGTAGAGAAGATGGCTACACCTTC. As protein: CASREDGYTF.

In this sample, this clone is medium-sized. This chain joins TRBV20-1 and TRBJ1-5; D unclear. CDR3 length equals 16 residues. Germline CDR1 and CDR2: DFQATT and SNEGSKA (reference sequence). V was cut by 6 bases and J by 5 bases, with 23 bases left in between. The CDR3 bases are TGCAGTGCGAATACGATAGCGGGAGGATTTGATCAGCCCCAGCATTTT. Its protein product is CSANTIAGGFDQPQHF.

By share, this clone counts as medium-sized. CDR3 amino acids: CASSQGRGNNYGYTF. The CDR3 DNA sequence: TGCGCCAGCAGCCAAGGGAGGGGGAATAACTATGGCTACACCTTC. This sequence joins TRBV4-1 and TRBJ1-2, with D perhaps TRBD1 (6 bases). This CDR3 spans 15 amino acids. CDR1 MGHRA and CDR2 YSYEKL come from the germline V gene. V lost 1 base to trimming and J lost 1 base, with 10 bases between them.

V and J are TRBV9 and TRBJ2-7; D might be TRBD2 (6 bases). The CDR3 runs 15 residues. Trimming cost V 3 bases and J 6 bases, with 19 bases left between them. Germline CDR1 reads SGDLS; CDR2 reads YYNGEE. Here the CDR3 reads CASSEEGRPDGEQYF. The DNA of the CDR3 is TGTGCCAGCAGCGAGGAGGGGCGGCCTGACGGCGAGCAGTACTTC.

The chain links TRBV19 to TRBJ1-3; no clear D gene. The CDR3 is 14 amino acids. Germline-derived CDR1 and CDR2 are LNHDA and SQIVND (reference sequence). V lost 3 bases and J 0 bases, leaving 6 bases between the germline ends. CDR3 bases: TGTGCCAGTAGTATTCGTAACTCTGGAAACACCATATATTTT. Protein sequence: CASSIRNSGNTIYF.

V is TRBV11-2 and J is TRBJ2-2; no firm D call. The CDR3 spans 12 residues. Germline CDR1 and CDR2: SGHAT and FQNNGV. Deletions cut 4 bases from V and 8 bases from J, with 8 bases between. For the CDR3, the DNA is TGTGCCAGCAGCTCGTTTAAAGGGGAGCTGTTTTTT. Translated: CASSSFKGELFF. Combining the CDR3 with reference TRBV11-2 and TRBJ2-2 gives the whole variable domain EAGVAQSPRYKIIEKRQSVAFWCNPISGHATLYWYQQILGQGPKLLIQFQNNGVVDDSQLPKDRFSAERLKGVDSTLKIQPAKLEDSAVYLCASSSFKGELFFGEGSRLTVL.

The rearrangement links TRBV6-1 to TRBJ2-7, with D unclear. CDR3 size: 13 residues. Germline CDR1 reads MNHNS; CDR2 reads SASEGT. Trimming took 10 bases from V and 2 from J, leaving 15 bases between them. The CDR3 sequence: CATASLGPYEQYF. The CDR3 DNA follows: TGTGCCACGGCATCCCTTGGGCCCTACGAGCAGTACTTC.

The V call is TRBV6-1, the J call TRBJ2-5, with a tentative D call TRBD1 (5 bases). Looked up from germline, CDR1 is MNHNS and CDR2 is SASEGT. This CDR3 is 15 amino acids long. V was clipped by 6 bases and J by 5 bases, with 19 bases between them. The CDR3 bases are TGTGCCAGCAGACAGGCCGGGCCAACGAGGGAGACCCAGTACTTC. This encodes CASRQAGPTRETQYF.

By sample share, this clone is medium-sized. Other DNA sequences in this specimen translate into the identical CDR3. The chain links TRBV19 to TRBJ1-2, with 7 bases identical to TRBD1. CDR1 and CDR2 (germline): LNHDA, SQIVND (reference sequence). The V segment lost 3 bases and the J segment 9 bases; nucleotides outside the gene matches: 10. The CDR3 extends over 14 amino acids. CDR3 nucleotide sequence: TGTGCCAGTAGTATCCGGGACAGAACCGATCGCTACACCTTC. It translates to CASSIRDRTDRYTF.

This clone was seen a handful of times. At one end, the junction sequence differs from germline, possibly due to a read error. The CDR3 here is CASSRQGNSGYTF. Here the CDR3 DNA reads TGTGCCAGCAGTCGACAGGGTAACTCTGGCTACACCTTC. The V call is TRBV12-3 or TRBV12-4, the J call TRBJ1-2, with 7 bases aligning to TRBD1. The CDR3 runs to 13 residues.